The 15 T cell receptor beta chains listed next were all sequenced from one sample in a study of identical twins. TCRdb processed the 5' RACE reads anew with MiXCR; each CDR3 protein has one entry. The sample contains about 570,000 distinct CDR3 sequences, over 8.5% of which appear only once. These data also formed part of another study, on yellow fever vaccine responses in identical twins.

The sample taken for sequencing was PBMCs. The receptors were sampled from a woman under 30 in good health.

Turning to this clonotype: A read error is possible here, since a much larger clone lies one base away. V usage is TRBV20-1 and J usage is TRBJ2-7, with D perhaps assigned TRBD1 or TRBD2 (5 bases each). The CDR3 consists of 14 residues. Germline assignment: CDR1 DFQATT and CDR2 SNEGSKA (reference sequence). The CDR3 is CCARPGTVVPEQYF. In nucleotides, the CDR3 is TGCTGTGCTAGGCCTGGGACCGTCGTACCCGAGCAGTACTTC.

V and J are TRBV7-3 and TRBJ2-5; TRBD2 matches 12 bases. Trimming at V came to 5 bases and at J to 3 bases, leaving 7 bases not matched to a gene. Germline CDR1 and CDR2: SGHTA and FQGTGA. This CDR3 has 16 residues. The CDR3 reads CASSPTSGGLEETQYF. CDR3 nucleotides: TGTGCCAGCAGCCCCACTAGCGGGGGGTTGGAAGAGACCCAGTACTTC.

This clonotype has ten or more counts. J is TRBJ2-4 and V is TRBV5-6; 9 positions agree with TRBD1. Germline CDR1 reads SGHDT; CDR2 reads YYEEEE. The CDR3 has 14 amino acids. The J segment lost 8 bases and the V segment lost 4 bases, leaving 7 bases of the junction unmatched. Here the CDR3 DNA reads TGTGCCAGCAGCGCGGGACAGGGTGGCGACATTCAGTACTTC. Translated: CASSAGQGGDIQYF.

This clonotype has ten or more counts. This sequence joins TRBV12-3 or TRBV12-4 and TRBJ2-6; the match to TRBD1 covers 7 bases. V lost 7 bases to trimming and J lost 4 bases; unmatched junction nucleotides: 13. This CDR3 contains 17 residues. The CDR3 reads CASTRDSTDLGANVLTF. The CDR3 nucleotides are TGTGCCAGCACCCGGGACAGTACCGATCTGGGGGCCAACGTCCTGACTTTC.

There are a few counts of this clonotype. This chain connects TRBV29-1 to TRBJ2-7, with TRBD1 matching over 7 bases. V was pared by 4 bases and J by 2 bases, with 11 bases of the junction left unmatched. CDR1 and CDR2 from the germline V gene are SQVTM and ANQGSEA. The CDR3 is 15 residues long. The CDR3 loop reads CSVGRVRGRPYEQYF. CDR3 in DNA: TGCAGCGTTGGGCGGGTAAGGGGGCGCCCCTACGAGCAGTACTTC.

This clonotype has ten or more counts. The chain employs TRBV20-1 and TRBJ2-7, with D possibly TRBD1 on 6 matching bases. CDR3 length equals 14 residues. V was clipped by 0 bases and J by 0 bases, with 9 bases between them. Germline CDR1 reads DFQATT; CDR2 reads SNEGSKA (reference sequence). The CDR3 loop reads CSAREYRASYEQYF. CDR3 in DNA: TGCAGTGCTAGAGAGTACAGGGCCTCCTACGAGCAGTACTTC.

The chain uses TRBV20-1 and TRBJ2-5, with 8 positions matching TRBD2. Per the germline V gene, CDR1 is DFQATT and CDR2 is SNEGSKA (reference sequence). Trimming removed 5 bases from V and 2 bases from J; junction bases left unmatched: 19. This CDR3 is 18 amino acids long. CDR3 nucleotides: TGCAGTGCTGCCATCCTAGCGGGCAGTTTTTATCGGCAAGAGACCCAGTACTTC. Translating gives CSAAILAGSFYRQETQYF.

This clonotype came up a few times. The rearrangement joins TRBV2 to TRBJ2-5, with TRBD1 matching 10 bases. CDR1 SNHLY and CDR2 FYNNEI come from the germline V gene. This CDR3 contains 14 residues. V gave up 8 bases and J gave up 5 bases; unmatched junction bases: 8. The CDR3 loop is CASPPTGGAETQYF. The CDR3 DNA sequence: TGTGCCAGCCCCCCGACAGGGGGCGCCGAGACCCAGTACTTC.

This chain joins TRBV12-3 or TRBV12-4 and TRBJ2-2; the match to TRBD2 covers 9 bases. V lost 3 bases and J lost 3; bases outside the gene matches: 17. This CDR3 is 20 amino acids long. The CDR3 reads CASSFRTRAQAGGHTGELFF. The CDR3, as DNA: TGTGCCAGCAGTTTCAGAACCCGGGCACAAGCGGGGGGCCACACCGGGGAGCTGTTTTTT.

This clonotype showed up many times. This chain joins TRBV4-1 and TRBJ2-5, with D tentatively TRBD1 or TRBD2 (6 bases each). V lost 0 bases to trimming and J lost 5 bases, with 13 bases between them. The CDR3 is made up of 15 amino acids. Germline CDR1 MGHRA, CDR2 YSYEKL. CDR3 loop: CASSQERGSGETQYF. The CDR3 coding sequence is TGCGCCAGCAGCCAAGAGAGGGGGAGCGGGGAGACCCAGTACTTC.

The V and J genes are TRBV20-1 and TRBJ1-1, with D hard to call. Germline CDR1 reads DFQATT; CDR2 reads SNEGSKA (reference sequence). Trimming took off 3 bases at V and 5 bases at J, with 10 bases between the two ends. The CDR3 consists of 12 residues. CDR3 sequence reads: CSARVRETEAFF. For the CDR3, the DNA is TGCAGTGCTAGGGTCAGAGAAACTGAAGCTTTCTTT.

This clonotype showed up just a few times. The rearrangement links TRBV29-1 to TRBJ2-2; D remains unclear. The germline CDR1 and CDR2 sequences are SQVTM and ANQGSEA. The CDR3 is made up of 12 amino acids. Trimming removed 4 bases at V and 5 bases at J, with 8 bases between. The CDR3 DNA follows: TGCAGCGTTGTAGGTTGGACCGGGGAGCTGTTTTTT. As protein: CSVVGWTGELFF.

The CDR3: CSVEELTGELFF. CDR3 bases: TGCAGCGTTGAAGAGCTGACCGGGGAGCTGTTTTTT. The V and J genes are TRBV29-1 and TRBJ2-2; no clear D gene. Germline V CDR1 and CDR2: SQVTM, ANQGSEA. Between the trimmed V and J ends, which lost 0 bases and 5 bases, there was a span of 4 bases. The CDR3 has 12 residues.

J is TRBJ2-7 and V is TRBV2, with TRBD1 identical over 9 bases. V lost 6 bases, J lost 6 bases, and 9 bases stayed unmatched. This CDR3 is 14 amino acids long. Germline V lookup: CDR1 SNHLY, CDR2 FYNNEI. The CDR3 bases are TGTGCCAGCAGCGTGCCGGACAGGGGCGGCGAGCAGTACTTC. Residues: CASSVPDRGGEQYF.

Many counts were recorded for this clonotype. The chain employs TRBV29-1 and TRBJ2-3, with 13 positions matching TRBD2. Looked up from germline, CDR1 is SQVTM and CDR2 is ANQGSEA. This CDR3 spans 16 amino acids. V shed 8 bases, J shed 5 bases, and the junction held 13 bases outside the gene matches. The CDR3 protein is CSPKGLAGLKQDTQYF. CDR3 DNA: TGCAGCCCGAAGGGACTAGCGGGGTTAAAACAAGATACGCAGTATTTT.